This TCR beta chain was sequenced in a study of blood T cell repertoires in COVID-19. V lost 8 bases, J lost 2 bases, and 13 bases lay in between. Germline CDR1 MNHNS, CDR2 SASEGT. The length of the CDR3 is 13 residues. Clones were read by immunoSEQ multiplex PCR, and TCRdb kept only the in-frame ones, dropping some. The sample has roughly 140,000 clones, roughly 79% seen once. This clone has more than one count but fewer than ten. The material sequenced was peripheral blood. This chain uses TRBV6-1 with TRBJ2-7, with D possibly matching TRBD1 (6 bases). The TCR originated in a human donor with acute or convalescent COVID-19. The donor label of this sample is uncertain. CDR3: CASVRDMPYEQYF. The DNA for the CDR3 is TGTGCCAGCGTCCGGGACATGCCCTACGAGCAGTACTTC.